This T cell receptor beta chain was identified in a study of cytomegalovirus exposure and HLA in healthy donors. This clone was counted a few times. Its antigen is not known. V shed 1 base, J shed 5 bases, and the junction held 8 bases outside the gene matches. There are 17 residues in the CDR3. Germline CDR1 is GTSNPN and CDR2 is SVGIG (reference sequence). Study-wide results and caveats: Follow-up analysis later connected one missense variant in DCLRE1C with trimming of TCR beta V- and J-genes. TCR beta sequences numbering fewer than 20,000 were associated with HLA alleles at 0.05 false discovery rate in a later analysis. Reportedly, fewer N-insertions than the roughly 600-donor mean appeared in an Asian-associated ancestry cluster in a later analysis.

The PCR was carried out with 60 Vbeta primers and 13 Jbeta primers. Using immunoSEQ multiplex PCR, the repertoire was profiled, and TCRdb retains in-frame clones only, with some absent. The profile covers about 140,000 clones, with 68% appearing a single time and around 4.7% taken by the ten largest. The receptor comes from a man aged 55 to 70 in good health and CMV-seronegative. This chain uses TRBV30 with TRBJ2-5; TRBD2 matches at 15 bases. The sample was PBMCs. The CDR3 sequence is CAWSDGLAGGPRETQYF. CDR3 DNA: TGTGCCTGGAGTGACGGACTAGCGGGAGGGCCGCGGGAGACCCAGTACTTC.